This T cell receptor (beta chain) was profiled in a study of regulatory T cells in long-lasting Graves disease. Overall study: Less than 3 months of antithyroid drugs had been taken by newly diagnosed Graves' patients.

Time point given: newly diagnosed GD, antithyroid drugs for less than 3 months. RNA from PBMCs was the source of the TCR library. There are many counts of this clonotype. The CDR3 has 13 amino acids. V lost 5 bases, J lost 1 base, and 3 bases stayed unmatched. Germline loops: CDR1 GTSNPN, CDR2 SVGIG (reference sequence). Library construction for TCR beta used iRepertoire HTBI primers and Arm-PCR of CDR3 regions. TCRdb analysed the multiplex PCR reads with MiXCR anew, one entry per CDR3 protein. The data contain 530,000 or so distinct CDR3 sequences, about 16% of them singletons. The same data also went into a second study, on T cells in Graves' hyperthyroidism and ophthalmopathy. That source reports: The diagnostic basis comprised clinical symptoms, serum thyroxine and TRAb, thyroid ultrasound and orbital computed tomography.

The material sequenced was peripheral blood mononuclear cells (PBMCs), taken at new diagnosis, from a patient treated with antithyroid drugs. The receptor's source is a man aged 18 to 29 with Graves disease. The chain uses TRBV30 and TRBJ1-1; 8 nucleotides align to TRBD1. The CDR3 nucleotides read TGTGCCTGGGACAGGGGCGGGAACACTGAAGCTTTCTTT. Amino acids: CAWDRGGNTEAFF.